This TCR beta chain is from a study of T cell repertoires in cytomegalovirus infection (dated by TCRdb to the late 2010s). About the study as a whole: Donor HLA type was relevant to the analysis, as public TCR beta signatures indicated carriage of CMV infection together with the matching HLA type.

General findings and caveats noted by the study authors: Cumulative frequency of public TCR beta family members discriminated carriers of CMV infection plus the relevant HLA type in this cohort and an independent approximately 370-donor cohort. In the ex vivo response, HLA-C-restricted CMV-specific TCR beta clonotypes were dominant, and in two of eight donors the single most frequent clonotype came from this HLA-C-restricted group.

Trimming takes 1 base off V and 0 bases off J; junction bases not matched to a gene: 1. The CDR3 measures 17 amino acids from cysteine to phenylalanine. The kept DNA is CDR3 alone, 51 bases in frame from the first base. CDR1 and CDR2, per the germline V gene, are MGHRA and YSYEKL. For sequencing, an Illumina HiSeq 1500 was employed. The raw public reads went through TCRdb reprocessing: fastp at Q25, MiXCR clone calling, in-frame beta chains kept. Every CDR3 protein is listed once, alongside the most common genes and DNA of its rows. A total of approximately 250,000 distinct CDR3 sequences appear in this sample, 22% of them only once. 15% to 20% of the sample is in the top ten clones. Turning to this clonotype: There is no known antigen for this receptor. One base away there is no much larger clone; base qualities are not given.

The chain is made from TRBV4-1 and TRBJ1-5, and 12 bases in between align with TRBD1. The sequenced sample was CD8+ T cells from PBMCs. The sequence was obtained from a human donor in good health (CMV status not recorded). Some clones in this sample may be carry-over from other donors' samples. DNA sequence: TGCGCCAGCAGCCAAGTGGGACAGGGGGCTAGCAATCAGCCCCAGCATTTT. It translates to CASSQVGQGASNQPQHF.